This T cell receptor beta chain was captured in a study of OX40 agonist ivuxolimab in advanced cancers. The CDR3 contains 13 residues. V shed 1 base, J shed 6 bases, and the junction held 3 bases outside the gene matches. The germline V gene encodes CDR1 MDHEN and CDR2 SYDVKM. Only in-frame clones appear in the TCRdb table, and some are missing; sequencing was by immunoSEQ multiplex PCR. This table holds approximately 120,000 clones, around 92% found once. The sequencing here drew on CD4+ or CD8+ T cells sorted from blood, taken in a trial of the OX40 agonist ivuxolimab. The sequence was obtained from an adult with an advanced solid tumor such as melanoma, head and neck, liver or kidney cancer. The chain links TRBV28 to TRBJ2-7, with TRBD2 identical over 7 bases. The CDR3 coding sequence is TGTGCCAGCAGTTTATCAGCGGGGCGCGAGCAGTACTTC. Protein sequence: CASSLSAGREQYF.